Sequencing of this T cell receptor beta chain was carried out in a study of CD8 T cells in Susac syndrome. RNA was extracted with the RNeasy kit, and a quantity of 0.5 to 1 ug was reverse transcribed using random hexamers. Coverage of TCR beta CDR3 amplification by immunoSEQ multiplex PCR extended to 54 Vbeta and 13 Jbeta. TCRdb reprocessed the immunoSEQ multiplex PCR reads with MiXCR, giving one entry per CDR3 protein. The sample contains about 130,000 distinct CDR3 sequences, approximately 90% of which appear only once. Germline loops: CDR1 MNHEY, CDR2 SVGAGI. The CDR3 contains 13 residues. The V end lost 6 bases, the J end lost 0 bases, and 9 bases lay between the germline ends.

The chain links TRBV6-5 to TRBJ2-7, with D uncertain. The specimen was CD8+ T cells from PBMCs. This receptor was identified in a human donor with multiple sclerosis. The CDR3 protein is CASSQVPSYEQYF. CDR3 DNA sequence: TGTGCCAGCAGCCAGGTTCCCTCCTACGAGCAGTACTTC.